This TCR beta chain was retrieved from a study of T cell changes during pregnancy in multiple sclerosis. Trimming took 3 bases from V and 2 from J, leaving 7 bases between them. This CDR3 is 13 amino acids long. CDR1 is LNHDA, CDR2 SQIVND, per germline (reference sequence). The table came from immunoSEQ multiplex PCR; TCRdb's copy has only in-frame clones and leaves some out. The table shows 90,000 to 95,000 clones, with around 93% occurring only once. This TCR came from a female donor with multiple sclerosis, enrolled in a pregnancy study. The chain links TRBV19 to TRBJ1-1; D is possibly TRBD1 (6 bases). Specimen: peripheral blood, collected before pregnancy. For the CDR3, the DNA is TGTGCCAGTAGTATCAGGGGAAACACTGAAGCTTTCTTT. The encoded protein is CASSIRGNTEAFF.